The TCR beta chain described here comes from a study of blood T cell repertoires in COVID-19. Libraries were prepared by immunoSEQ multiplex PCR; TCRdb keeps only in-frame clonotypes and omits some of them. In the table there are 350,000 to 400,000 clones, approximately 93% of which are singletons. This CDR3 region has 15 residues. The ends lost 2 bases at V and 0 bases at J; junction bases unmatched: 4. From germline, CDR1 is PRHDT and CDR2 FYEKMQ (reference sequence). This TCR was sampled from a woman aged 40 to 49 who had been exposed to COVID-19. Sequenced material: PBMCs or T cells enriched from blood (not recorded which). V is TRBV13 and J is TRBJ2-7; 7 bases are a match to TRBD1. As DNA, the CDR3 is TGTGCCAGCAGCTTAAAACAGGGGTACTCCTACGAGCAGTACTTC. It specifies CASSLKQGYSYEQYF.